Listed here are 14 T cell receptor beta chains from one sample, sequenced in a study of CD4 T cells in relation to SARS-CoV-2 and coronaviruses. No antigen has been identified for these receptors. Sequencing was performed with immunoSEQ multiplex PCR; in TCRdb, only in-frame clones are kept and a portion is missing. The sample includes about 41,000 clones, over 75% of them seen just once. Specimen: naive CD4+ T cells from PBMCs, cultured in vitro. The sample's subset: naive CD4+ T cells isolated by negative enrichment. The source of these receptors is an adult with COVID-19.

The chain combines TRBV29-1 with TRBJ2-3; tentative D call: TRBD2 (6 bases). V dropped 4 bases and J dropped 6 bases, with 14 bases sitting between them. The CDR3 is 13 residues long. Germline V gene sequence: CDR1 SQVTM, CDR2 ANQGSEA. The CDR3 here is CSVVGRLVDTQYF. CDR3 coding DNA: TGCAGCGTTGTCGGGAGATTGGTGGATACGCAGTATTTT.

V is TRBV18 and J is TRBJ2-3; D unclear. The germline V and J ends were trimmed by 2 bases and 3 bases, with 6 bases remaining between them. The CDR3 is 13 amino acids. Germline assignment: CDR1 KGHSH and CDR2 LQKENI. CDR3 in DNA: TGTGCCAGCTCACCAACGTTTACAGATACGCAGTATTTT. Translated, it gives CASSPTFTDTQYF.

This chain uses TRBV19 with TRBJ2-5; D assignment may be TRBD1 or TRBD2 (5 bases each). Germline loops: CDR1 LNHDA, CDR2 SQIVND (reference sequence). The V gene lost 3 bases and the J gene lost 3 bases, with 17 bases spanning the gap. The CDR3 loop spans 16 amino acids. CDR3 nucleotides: TGTGCCAGTAGTATCGAGGGACGCCCGTTCAAAGAGACCCAGTACTTC. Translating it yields CASSIEGRPFKETQYF.

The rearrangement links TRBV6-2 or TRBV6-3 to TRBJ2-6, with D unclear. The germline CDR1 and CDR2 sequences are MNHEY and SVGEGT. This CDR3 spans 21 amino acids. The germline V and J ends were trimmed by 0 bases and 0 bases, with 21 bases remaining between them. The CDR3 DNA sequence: TGTGCCAGCAGTTACTCCTTAGTAGAGCCCCAGCCCCTCTCTGGGGCCAACGTCCTGACTTTC. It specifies CASSYSLVEPQPLSGANVLTF.

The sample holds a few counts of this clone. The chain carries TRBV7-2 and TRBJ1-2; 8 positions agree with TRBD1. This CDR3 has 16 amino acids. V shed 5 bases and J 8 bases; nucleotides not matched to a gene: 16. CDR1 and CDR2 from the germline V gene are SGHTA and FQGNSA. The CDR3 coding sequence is TGTGCCAGCAGCGCCACAAGGACAGGGACTTTAGGCGGCTACACCTTC. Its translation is CASSATRTGTLGGYTF.

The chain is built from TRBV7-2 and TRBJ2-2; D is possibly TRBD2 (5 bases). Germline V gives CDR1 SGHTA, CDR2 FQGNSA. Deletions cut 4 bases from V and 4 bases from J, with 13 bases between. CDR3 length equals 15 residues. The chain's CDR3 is CASSWVSGGTGELFF. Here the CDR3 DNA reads TGTGCCAGCAGCTGGGTCAGCGGAGGCACCGGGGAGCTGTTTTTT.

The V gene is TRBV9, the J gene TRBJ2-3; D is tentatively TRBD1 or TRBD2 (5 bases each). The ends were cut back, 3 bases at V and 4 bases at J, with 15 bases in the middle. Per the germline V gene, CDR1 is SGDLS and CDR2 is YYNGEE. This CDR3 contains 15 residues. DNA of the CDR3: TGTGCCAGCAGCGACGGGACCCCTGGGGCAGATACGCAGTATTTT. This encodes CASSDGTPGADTQYF.

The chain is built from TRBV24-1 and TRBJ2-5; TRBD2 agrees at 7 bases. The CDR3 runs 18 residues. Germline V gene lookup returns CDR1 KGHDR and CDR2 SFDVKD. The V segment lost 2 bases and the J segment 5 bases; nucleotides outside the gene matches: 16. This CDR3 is CATSDSLGGGSVEETQYF. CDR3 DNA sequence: TGTGCCACCAGTGATTCGTTGGGTGGCGGGAGCGTCGAGGAGACCCAGTACTTC.

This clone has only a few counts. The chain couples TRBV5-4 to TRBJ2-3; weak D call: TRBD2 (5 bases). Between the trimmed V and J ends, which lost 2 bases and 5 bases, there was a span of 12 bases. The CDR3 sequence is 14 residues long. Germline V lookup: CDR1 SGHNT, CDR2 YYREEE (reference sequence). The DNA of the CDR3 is TGTGCCAGCAGCTTTTCGCAGGCGGGAGATACGCAGTATTTT. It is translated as CASSFSQAGDTQYF.

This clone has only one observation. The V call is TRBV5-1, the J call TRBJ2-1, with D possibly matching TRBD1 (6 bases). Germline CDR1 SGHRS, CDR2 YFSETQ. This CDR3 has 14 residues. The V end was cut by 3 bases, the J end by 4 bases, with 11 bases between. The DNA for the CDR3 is TGCGCCAGCAGCTCGTGGGACATTTACAATGAGCAGTTCTTC. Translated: CASSSWDIYNEQFF.

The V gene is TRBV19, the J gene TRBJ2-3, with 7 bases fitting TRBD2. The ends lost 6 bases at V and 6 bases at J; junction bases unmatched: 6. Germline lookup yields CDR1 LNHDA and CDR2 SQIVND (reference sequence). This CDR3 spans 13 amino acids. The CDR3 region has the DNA TGTGCCAGTAGCCCCAAGCGGGGTGATACGCAGTATTTT. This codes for CASSPKRGDTQYF.

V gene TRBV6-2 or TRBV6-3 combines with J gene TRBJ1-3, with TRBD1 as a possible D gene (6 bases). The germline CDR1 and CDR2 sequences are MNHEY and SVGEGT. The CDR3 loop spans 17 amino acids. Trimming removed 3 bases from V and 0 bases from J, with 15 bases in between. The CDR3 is CASSYFTGRFSGNTIYF. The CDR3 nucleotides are TGTGCCAGCAGTTATTTCACAGGGCGGTTCTCTGGAAACACCATATATTTT.

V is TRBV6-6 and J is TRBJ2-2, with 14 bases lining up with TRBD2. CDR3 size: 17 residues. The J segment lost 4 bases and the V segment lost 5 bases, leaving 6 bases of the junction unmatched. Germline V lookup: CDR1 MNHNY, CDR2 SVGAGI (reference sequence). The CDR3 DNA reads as TGTGCCAGCAGTCGGGGACTAGCGGGAGCTGGCACCGGGGAGCTGTTTTTT. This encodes CASSRGLAGAGTGELFF.

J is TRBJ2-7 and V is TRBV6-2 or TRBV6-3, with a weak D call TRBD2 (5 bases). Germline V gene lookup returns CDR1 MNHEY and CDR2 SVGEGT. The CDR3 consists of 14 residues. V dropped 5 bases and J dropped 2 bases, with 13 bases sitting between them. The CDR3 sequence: CASSQVALTYEQYF. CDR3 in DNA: TGTGCCAGCAGTCAGGTAGCGCTTACCTACGAGCAGTACTTC.